This T cell receptor beta chain derives from a study of CD8 T cells in Susac syndrome (dated 2019 in TCRdb). Broadly, across the study: Among the Susac syndrome patients who were sequenced, clinically active disease was present in over 5 and clinical remission was observed in under ten. Susac syndrome patients were therapy-naive, on corticosteroids (some also receiving IVIg), or on IVIg alone at blood withdrawal. The study used repertoire sequencing to test whether antigen drove CD8+ T cell activation and differentiation in Susac syndrome. Study-wide findings and limitations: The TCR sequencing and HLA analysis was acknowledged to have included a relatively small number of individuals. No clonal expansion was detected in the CD4+ T cell repertoire of Susac syndrome patients.

Peripheral blood CD8+ and CD4+ T cells from healthy donors, Susac syndrome patients and multiple sclerosis patients were profiled by high-throughput TCR beta sequencing. Susac syndrome patients met recently defined diagnostic criteria for definite or probable disease. CD8+ TEMRA cells were enriched by FACS, while bulk CD8+ and CD4+ T cells were purified by magnetic negative isolation. Blood was drawn into EDTA tubes, processed within 24 hours, and PBMCs were isolated by density gradient centrifugation. PBMCs intended for TCR sequencing were cryopreserved in liquid nitrogen and thawed later in a water bath at 37 degrees C. Purity of sorted or isolated CD4+, CD8+ and CD8+ TEMRA cells was at least 90%. Comment on this clonotype: The antigen this receptor binds is unknown. No base-level quality is on record; no much larger clone is a single base apart.

RNA was extracted using the RNeasy kit, and about 0.45 to 1 ug of the RNA was reverse transcribed with random hexamers. TCR beta CDR3 regions were amplified with the immunoSEQ multiplex PCR assay covering 54 Vbeta and 13 Jbeta segments. PCR amplification bias was corrected using a synthetic template baseline for primer optimization and computational correction. From the authors' description of their analysis: Reads were annotated to V, D and J genes per IMGT and analyzed with immunoSEQ Analyzer, keeping only productive sequences. Clonality was computed as one minus Shannon entropy normalized by log2 of the number of productive unique sequences. Public and private clones were assessed among the 100 most prevalent clones of each patient and control. A clone was defined as Susac-specific if it was absent from the healthy and MS cohorts, from about a thousand published viral clones and from other ImmuneACCESS disease sequences. In-frame beta chains were kept once TCRdb had trimmed the public reads at Q25 with fastp and called clones with MiXCR. CDR3 protein duplicates are merged, each entry listing the most common genes and DNA. The V and J calls follow TCRdb's processing rather than the paper's. The sample yields 200,000 to 250,000 distinct CDR3 sequences; 85% to 95% were counted once. The top ten clones comprise 0.15% to 0.2% of the sample.

A distance of 13 bases separates the germline ends of V and J, which lose 5 bases and 5 bases respectively. The CDR3 holds 14 amino acids from the cysteine to the phenylalanine. The entry retains the CDR3 DNA only, 42 bases that are in frame from base 1. The V and J segments used are TRBV12-3 or TRBV12-4 and TRBJ2-1; TRBD1 is a weak D gene call, 6 bases matching. Sequencing used CD4+ T cells from PBMCs. The clonotype comes from a human donor with Susac syndrome. The DNA sequence is as follows: TGTGCCAGCAGTCCTCCCGGACAGAACAATGAGCAGTTCTTC. This yields the protein CASSPPGQNNEQFF.